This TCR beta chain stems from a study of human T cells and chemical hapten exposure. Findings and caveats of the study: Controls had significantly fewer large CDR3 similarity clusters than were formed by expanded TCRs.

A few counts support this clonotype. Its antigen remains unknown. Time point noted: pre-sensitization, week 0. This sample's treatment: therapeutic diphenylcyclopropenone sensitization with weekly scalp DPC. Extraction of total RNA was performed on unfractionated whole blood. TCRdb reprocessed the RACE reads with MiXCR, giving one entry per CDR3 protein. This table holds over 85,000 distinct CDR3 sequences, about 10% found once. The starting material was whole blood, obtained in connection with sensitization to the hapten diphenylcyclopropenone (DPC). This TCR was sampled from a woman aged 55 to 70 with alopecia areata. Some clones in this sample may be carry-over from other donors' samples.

The CDR3 here is CASKPTGKAISPLHF. The CDR3 DNA follows: TGTGCCAGTAAACCTACCGGAAAGGCGATTTCACCCCTCCACTTT. The chain recombines TRBV25-1 with TRBJ1-6; D is unresolved. This CDR3 region has 15 residues. Deletions cut 9 bases from V and 9 bases from J, with 21 bases between. Per the germline V gene, CDR1 is MGHDK and CDR2 is SYGVNS.